What follows are 6 T cell receptor beta chains derived from one specimen sequenced in a study of blood T cell repertoires in COVID-19. The protocol was immunoSEQ multiplex PCR, while the TCRdb copy is restricted to in-frame clones and leaves out a portion. Of roughly 300,000 clones detected, 85% appear once; the ten largest clones hold roughly 2.7%. The sequenced sample consisted of PBMCs or T cells enriched from blood (not recorded which). These receptors all come from a woman aged 45-65 years who had recovered from COVID-19.

The chain employs TRBV27 and TRBJ1-4; 7 positions match TRBD1. The CDR3 sequence is 14 residues long. V was clipped by 8 bases and J by 5 bases; unmatched bases: 8. Germline-derived CDR1 and CDR2 are MNHEY and SMNVEV (reference sequence). CDR3 bases: TGTGCCAGCCGGAACCACAGGGGAAATGAAAAACTGTTTTTT. It encodes CASRNHRGNEKLFF.

The DNA for the CDR3 is TGTGCCATCAGTCCCCCAGGGGGGATAGGCTACACCTTC. Amino acids: CAISPPGGIGYTF. The chain recombines TRBV10-3 with TRBJ1-2, with TRBD1 matching over 7 bases. Trimming took 5 bases from V and 8 from J; bases not matched to a gene: 8. CDR1 is ENHRY, CDR2 SYGVKD, per germline. The CDR3 totals 13 residues.

The chain is built from TRBV14 and TRBJ1-4; TRBD1 agrees at 7 bases. The CDR3 consists of 16 residues. Germline V gene data show CDR1 as SGHDN and CDR2 as FVKESK. V shed 0 bases and J 3 bases; nucleotides not matched to a gene: 4. CDR3 sequence: CASSQEGGTANEKLFF. CDR3 bases: TGTGCCAGCAGCCAAGAAGGTGGGACAGCTAATGAAAAACTGTTTTTT.

This rearrangement joins TRBV3-1 (or the pseudogene TRBV3-2) to TRBJ2-7; D not resolved. CDR3 length equals 14 residues. Germline-derived CDR1 and CDR2 are LGHDT and YNNKEL (reference sequence). V gave up 4 bases and J gave up 2 bases, with 12 bases separating them. The CDR3 region is CASSPLSIPYEQYF. Here the CDR3 DNA reads TGTGCCAGCAGCCCTCTTAGCATCCCCTACGAGCAGTACTTC.

The V gene is TRBV7-9, the J gene TRBJ2-5; maybe TRBD2 (6 bases). Looked up from germline, CDR1 is SEHNR and CDR2 is FQNEAQ (reference sequence). V lost 5 bases and J lost 3, with 16 bases in between. The CDR3 is 15 residues long. The CDR3 region has the DNA TGTGCCAGCAGCACCCGGGGACTTTCCAAAGAGACCCAGTACTTC. Protein: CASSTRGLSKETQYF. The full variable domain, rest sourced from reference TRBV7-9 and TRBJ2-5, is DTGVSQNPRHKITKRGQNVTFRCDPISEHNRLYWYRQTLGQGPEFLTYFQNEAQLEKSRLLSDRFSAERPKGSFSTLEIQRTEQGDSAMYLCASSTRGLSKETQYFGPGTRLLVL.

The genes are TRBV2 and TRBJ1-1; tentative D call: TRBD1 (5 bases). Trimming pared 9 bases from V and 5 bases from J, leaving 13 bases between. CDR3 size: 12 residues. The V gene's germline CDR1 is SNHLY and CDR2 FYNNEI. CDR3 sequence: CASFWGSTEAFF. The CDR3 DNA follows: TGTGCCAGTTTCTGGGGCAGTACTGAAGCTTTCTTT. Combining the CDR3 with reference TRBV2 and TRBJ1-1 gives the whole variable domain EPEVTQTPSHQVTQMGQEVILRCVPISNHLYFYWYRQILGQKVEFLVSFYNNEISEKSEIFDDQFSVERPDGSNFTLKIRSTKLEDSAMYFCASFWGSTEAFFGQGTRLTVV.